Below, one T cell receptor (beta chain) is given with its context. Antigen specificity is unknown. The source of the sample is a study of T cells in localized non-small cell lung cancer. General study results and limits: Appearances in adjacent lung were noted for a median roughly 58 of the top 100 tumor clones.

The repertoire was sequenced with immunoSEQ multiplex PCR; TCRdb's copy has only in-frame clones and lacks some. The sample has about 59,000 clones, 91% seen once; the top ten hold 20%. This CDR3 has 14 residues. The V end was cut by 5 bases, the J end by 4 bases, with 14 bases between. Germline CDR1 reads SGHVS; CDR2 reads FQNEAQ. This sequence was found in a man aged 40 to 69 with stage I lung adenocarcinoma. The V gene is TRBV7-8, the J gene TRBJ1-2; perhaps TRBD1 as D (6 bases). Material: peripheral blood, obtained before any cancer treatment. The CDR3 DNA follows: TGTGCCAGCAGCCCACGCCAGGGGCTCTATGGCTACACCTTC. This sequence encodes CASSPRQGLYGYTF.